This T cell receptor (beta chain) was profiled in a study of breast tumors, draining lymph nodes, adjacent tissues. TCRdb reprocessed the multiplex PCR reads via MiXCR and lists one record per CDR3 protein. The profile covers about 130,000 distinct CDR3 sequences, with 21% appearing a single time and 2.2% taken by the ten largest. Whole-study findings and limits: Data fit most tumor T cells coming from lymph node, expanding in tumor. Tumors had less TCR diversity than lymph nodes, more than nontumor tissue. Tumor and nontumor repertoires were significantly more similar in luminal-like than in basal-like breast cancer. That most tumor T cells come from lymph nodes remained unproven.

Samples came from axillary lymph nodes draining the breast cancer. This clonotype was counted only a few times. Its antigen remains unknown. Since a much larger clone is just one base distant, this may be a read error. This CDR3 comprises 15 residues. Germline V lookup: CDR1 KGHSH, CDR2 LQKENI. The chain uses TRBV18 and TRBJ2-7; 7 bases match TRBD2. The sequenced material came from axillary lymph node tissue. This receptor was identified in a female donor with breast cancer. Some clones in this sample may be carry-over from other donors' samples. The CDR3 is CASSEGLPPSYEQSF. The CDR3 bases are TGTGCCAGCTCAGAGGGACTACCACCATCCTACGAGCAGTCCTTC.